This T cell receptor beta chain was sequenced in a study of blood T cell repertoires in COVID-19. Study-level information: Sites across the United States, Italy and Spain contributed samples from acute and convalescent COVID-19. The cDNA or gDNA used as material had been derived from T cells, B-cell-depleted T cells, or PBMCs.

Under the authors' procedure: Amplification of reference gene primers provided the estimated nucleated cell counts. Measured with immunoSEQ multiplex PCR; TCRdb has only the in-frame clones, and not every one. V, J and clone size are taken as reported in that table, and D and trimming were inferred from the DNA itself. The sample holds about 36,000 clones; roughly nine tenths are singletons and the top ten take 4.8%. CDR3 length: 17 residues. V lost 5 bases and J 5 bases, leaving 24 bases between the germline ends. CDR1 and CDR2 (germline): MDHEN, SYDVKM. The gene calls are TRBV28 and TRBJ1-1, with D tentatively TRBD1 (5 bases). The sequence was obtained from a human donor in a cohort sampled during active COVID-19. Input material: peripheral blood. This CDR3 is CASSPPGMLRVRTEAFF. Written as DNA, the CDR3 is TGTGCCAGCAGTCCCCCAGGTATGCTCAGGGTCAGAACTGAAGCTTTCTTT.